Listed here are 24 T cell receptor beta chains from one sample, sequenced in a study of blood T cell repertoires in COVID-19. The method was immunoSEQ multiplex PCR; TCRdb's version includes in-frame clones alone and lacks a portion of them. The sample holds about 150,000 clones; approximately 86% are singletons and the top ten take roughly 3%. The sample taken for sequencing was peripheral blood. These receptor sequences come from a man between 65 and 79 years old with acute or convalescent COVID-19.

The rearrangement joins TRBV3-1 (or the pseudogene TRBV3-2) to TRBJ2-7; 8 positions match TRBD2. J gave up 2 bases and V 1 base, and 7 bases lay outside the gene matches. Germline CDR1 and CDR2: LGHDT and YNNKEL (reference sequence). There are 16 residues in the CDR3. The CDR3 is CASSQVKLAATYEQYF. Here the CDR3 DNA reads TGTGCCAGCAGCCAAGTTAAACTAGCGGCTACCTACGAGCAGTACTTC.

The rearrangement uses TRBV2 and TRBJ1-1; D is ambiguous. This CDR3 has 11 amino acids. Trimming stripped 4 bases from V and 5 bases from J, with 5 bases between. The germline V gene has CDR1 SNHLY and CDR2 FYNNEI. CDR3 DNA sequence: TGTGCCAGCAGTGCACGGACTGAAGCTTTCTTT. It yields the protein CASSARTEAFF.

The V and J genes are TRBV28 and TRBJ2-7; 9 nucleotides agree with TRBD2. The CDR3 extends over 15 amino acids. Germline lookup yields CDR1 MDHEN and CDR2 SYDVKM. Trimming cost V 3 bases and J 5 bases; bases outside gene matches: 8. In DNA, the CDR3 is TGTGCCAGCAGTTTTCCCCTAGCGGGAAAGGACGAGCAGTACTTC. This translates into CASSFPLAGKDEQYF.

V gene TRBV18 combines with J gene TRBJ1-2; perhaps TRBD1 as D (6 bases). The V gene lost 3 bases and the J gene lost 6 bases, with 8 bases spanning the gap. CDR1 KGHSH and CDR2 LQKENI come from the germline V gene. This CDR3 has 12 residues. CDR3 sequence (DNA): TGTGCCAGCTCACCGGACAGAGATGGCTACACCTTC. Its translation is CASSPDRDGYTF.

This clone was counted only a few times. The rearrangement links TRBV6-1 to TRBJ1-5; D is unclear. The V end was cut by 0 bases, the J end by 5 bases, with 11 bases between. The CDR3 runs to 15 residues. Germline CDR1 and CDR2: MNHNS and SASEGT. The CDR3 sequence is CASSEAQGSDQPQHF. The DNA for the CDR3 is TGTGCCAGCAGTGAAGCGCAAGGGAGCGATCAGCCCCAGCATTTT.

The V and J genes are TRBV28 and TRBJ1-3; D might be TRBD1 (6 bases). The CDR3 is 15 amino acids. V gave up 7 bases and J gave up 3 bases, with 16 bases separating them. Looked up from germline, CDR1 is MDHEN and CDR2 is SYDVKM. The chain's CDR3 is CASIYSQGNGNTIYF. Here the CDR3 DNA reads TGTGCCAGCATATATTCTCAGGGGAATGGAAACACCATATATTTT.

This chain connects TRBV24-1 to TRBJ2-4; maybe TRBD1 (6 bases). The V end was cut by 2 bases, the J end by 5 bases, with 9 bases between. The CDR3 spans 14 residues. From germline, CDR1 is KGHDR and CDR2 SFDVKD. The DNA for the CDR3 is TGTGCCACCAGTGATTCAGGGGCCCAAAACATTCAGTACTTC. Amino acids: CATSDSGAQNIQYF.

The V gene is TRBV28, the J gene TRBJ2-2; TRBD1 matches at 9 bases. CDR1 is MDHEN and CDR2 is SYDVKM in the germline V gene. The CDR3 has 15 amino acids. V was pared by 5 bases and J by 7 bases, with 8 bases of the junction left unmatched. The CDR3, as DNA: TGTGCCAGCAGTCTAAACAGGGGGCGAGGCGGGGAGCTGTTTTTT. This codes for CASSLNRGRGGELFF.

This CDR3 is CASSDRVSTDTQYF. The CDR3 nucleotides are TGTGCCAGCTCCGACAGGGTTAGCACAGATACGCAGTATTTT. This chain joins TRBV18 and TRBJ2-3, with 7 positions matching TRBD1. V was pared by 6 bases and J by 0 bases, with 3 bases of the junction left unmatched. This CDR3 region has 14 residues. Germline assignment: CDR1 KGHSH and CDR2 LQKENI.

The chain has TRBV21-1 and TRBJ1-1. TRBV21-1 is marked as a pseudogene. CDR3 length equals 16 residues. CDR3 DNA sequence: TGTGCCAGCAGCAAGAATAGCAGACGGCGGAACACTGAAGCTTTCTTT. Residues: CASSKNSRRRNTEAFF.

The chain carries TRBV2 and TRBJ1-3; D not resolved. This CDR3 spans 12 amino acids. Trimming took 6 bases from V and 3 from J, leaving 6 bases between them. Germline-derived CDR1 and CDR2 are SNHLY and FYNNEI. The CDR3 sequence is CASRADGNTIYF. The CDR3 DNA follows: TGTGCCAGCAGAGCGGATGGAAACACCATATATTTT. The complete variable domain, with remaining parts taken from reference TRBV2 and TRBJ1-3, reads EPEVTQTPSHQVTQMGQEVILRCVPISNHLYFYWYRQILGQKVEFLVSFYNNEISEKSEIFDDQFSVERPDGSNFTLKIRSTKLEDSAMYFCASRADGNTIYFGEGSWLTVV.

The chain is built from TRBV19 and TRBJ2-5; a possible D gene is TRBD2 (6 bases). Germline CDR1 LNHDA, CDR2 SQIVND (reference sequence). V gave up 7 bases and J gave up 5 bases, with 14 bases separating them. The CDR3 is made up of 13 amino acids. The CDR3 region has the DNA TGTGCCAGTAAACCCGGGAGTTTTGAGACCCAGTACTTC. Translating gives CASKPGSFETQYF.

The rearrangement uses TRBV7-2 and TRBJ1-5; 11 bases match TRBD1. The CDR3 is 15 amino acids. With 5 bases clipped from V and 6 bases from J, the junction kept 6 bases outside the gene matches. CDR1 and CDR2 (germline): SGHTA, FQGNSA. CDR3 loop: CASSLDRGRGQPQHF. CDR3 coding DNA: TGTGCCAGCAGCCTGGACAGGGGGCGCGGTCAGCCCCAGCATTTT.

V gene TRBV28 combines with J gene TRBJ2-2; 11 nucleotides align to TRBD2. The germline V gene encodes CDR1 MDHEN and CDR2 SYDVKM. CDR3 size: 19 residues. With 5 bases clipped from V and 1 base from J, the junction kept 12 bases outside the gene matches. In nucleotides, the CDR3 is TGTGCCAGCAGTCCTCGCTCTAGCGGGAGGTTCGAGAACACCGGGGAGCTGTTTTTT. This sequence encodes CASSPRSSGRFENTGELFF.

The V gene is TRBV5-8, the J gene TRBJ2-4; D not certain. V lost 6 bases and J 2 bases, leaving 18 bases between the germline ends. CDR1 SGHTS and CDR2 YDEGEE come from the germline V gene. The CDR3 totals 16 residues. CDR3 DNA sequence: TGTGCCAGCACCTTTGGGCACACGACAACCAAAAACATTCAGTACTTC. This translates into CASTFGHTTTKNIQYF.

The J gene is TRBJ1-4, the V gene TRBV2; 9 nucleotides agree with TRBD1. Losses at the gene ends were 6 bases for V and 7 bases for J; bases not matched to a gene: 15. The CDR3 has 17 residues. Germline CDR1 reads SNHLY; CDR2 reads FYNNEI. CDR3 in amino acids: CASSATTNRGQGEKLFF. The CDR3, as DNA: TGTGCCAGCAGCGCAACAACCAACAGGGGGCAGGGTGAAAAACTGTTTTTT.

V and J are TRBV11-3 and TRBJ2-5; D is perhaps TRBD2 (5 bases). Germline V gene sequence: CDR1 SGHNT, CDR2 YENEEA. The V end lost 5 bases, the J end lost 1 base, and 14 bases lay between the germline ends. The CDR3 loop spans 15 amino acids. The CDR3 loop is CASSPGAEVQETQYF. DNA of the CDR3: TGTGCCAGCAGCCCTGGAGCGGAGGTCCAAGAGACCCAGTACTTC.

Points on this clone: This sample includes further DNA sequences coding for the same CDR3. The chain has TRBV7-3 and TRBJ2-1; 12 positions match TRBD2. Germline V gene lookup returns CDR1 SGHTA and CDR2 FQGTGA. The CDR3 sequence is 15 residues long. Trimming at V came to 2 bases and at J to 4 bases, leaving 0 bases not matched to a gene. The CDR3 bases are TGTGCCAGCAGCTTAGGGACTAGCGGGTACAATGAGCAGTTCTTC. This codes for CASSLGTSGYNEQFF.

This sequence joins TRBV7-9 and TRBJ2-3; the D gene is possibly TRBD2 (6 bases). The length of the CDR3 is 14 residues. Germline V lookup: CDR1 SEHNR, CDR2 FQNEAQ (reference sequence). Trimming removed 5 bases at V and 4 bases at J, with 13 bases between. CDR3 sequence: CASSPRGSSDTQYF. In DNA form, the CDR3 reads TGTGCCAGCAGCCCACGGGGGTCTTCAGATACGCAGTATTTT.

This clone was counted a few times. The rearrangement links TRBV18 to TRBJ1-6, with 8 bases that match TRBD1. CDR1 is KGHSH and CDR2 is LQKENI in the germline V gene. The junction had 4 bases not matched to a gene; V was cut back by 6 bases and J by 0 bases. This CDR3 contains 16 residues. The DNA for the CDR3 is TGTGCCAGCTCTCCGGGACAGGTCTCCTATAATTCACCCCTCCACTTT. Translated: CASSPGQVSYNSPLHF.

The J gene is TRBJ2-1, the V gene TRBV5-1; D possibly corresponds to TRBD1 (5 bases). Germline CDR1 and CDR2: SGHRS and YFSETQ. V lost 1 base and J lost 7, with 15 bases in between. The length of the CDR3 is 15 residues. The CDR3 reads CASSLLQGARNEQFF. CDR3 DNA: TGCGCCAGCAGCTTGTTGCAGGGTGCGCGGAATGAGCAGTTCTTC.

This clone was found a few times. The rearrangement uses TRBV6-2 or TRBV6-3 and TRBJ1-3; no definite D call. Trimming removed 2 bases from V and 0 bases from J, with 11 bases in between. Germline CDR1 MNHEY, CDR2 SVGEGT. There are 16 residues in the CDR3. Here the CDR3 reads CASSYTRGSSGNTIYF. CDR3 in DNA: TGTGCCAGCAGTTACACAAGAGGAAGCTCTGGAAACACCATATATTTT.

The chain carries TRBV28 and TRBJ2-7, with D maybe TRBD2 (6 bases). The CDR3 totals 14 residues. Germline V lookup: CDR1 MDHEN, CDR2 SYDVKM. Trimming removed 8 bases from V and 4 bases from J, with 18 bases in between. The CDR3 protein is CASRPRLVGYEQYF. The CDR3 bases are TGTGCCAGCCGCCCCCGACTAGTTGGGTACGAGCAGTACTTC.

The V and J genes are TRBV7-2 and TRBJ2-5; TRBD2 might be the D (5 bases). Germline CDR1 reads SGHTA; CDR2 reads FQGNSA. The germline V and J ends were trimmed by 5 bases and 1 base, with 11 bases remaining between them. The length of the CDR3 is 14 residues. The CDR3 DNA sequence: TGTGCCAGCAGCCAACCCGGAGGCCAAGAGACCCAGTACTTC. This encodes CASSQPGGQETQYF.